These 20 T cell receptor beta chains were sequenced from one sample in a study of T cells in Graves' hyperthyroidism and ophthalmopathy. Amplification yielded TCR beta CDR3 regions, with RNA transcripts as the source. The study used the HTBI primer set for a first-round RT-PCR of the TCR CDR3. TCRdb re-analysed the multiplex PCR reads in MiXCR, keeping a single row per CDR3 protein. The table has over 400,000 distinct CDR3 sequences, 22% seen once. Sample: blood. The receptors were sampled from a woman in her seventies with Graves' ophthalmopathy.

This clonotype occurred a few times. The gene calls are TRBV6-1 and TRBJ1-4; the D is unclear. The CDR3 totals 16 residues. CDR1 is MNHNS, CDR2 SASEGT, per germline. The ends were cut back, 5 bases at V and 0 bases at J, with 13 bases in the middle. DNA of the CDR3: TGTGCCAGCAGTAAATGGGAGGGTTCAACTAATGAAAAACTGTTTTTT. Amino acids: CASSKWEGSTNEKLFF.

V is TRBV20-1 and J is TRBJ2-7, with TRBD1 matching 8 bases. This CDR3 has 13 amino acids. Per germline, CDR1 DFQATT and CDR2 SNEGSKA (reference sequence). V lost 3 bases to trimming and J lost 7 bases; unmatched junction nucleotides: 8. DNA for the CDR3: TGCAGTGCTAGCGCAGGGGGCCCTCGAGAGCAGTACTTC. Protein sequence: CSASAGGPREQYF.

There are many counts of this clonotype. This chain uses TRBV6-1 with TRBJ2-1; 13 bases map to TRBD2. The V segment lost 4 bases and the J segment 7 bases; nucleotides outside the gene matches: 1. Germline CDR1 reads MNHNS; CDR2 reads SASEGT. The CDR3 totals 14 residues. CDR3 bases: TGTGCCAGCAGTGGGGGACTAGCGGGGAATGAGCAGTTCTTC. Translating gives CASSGGLAGNEQFF.

Only a few counts were recorded for this clonotype. The chain combines TRBV7-2 with TRBJ2-2; TRBD1 is a possible D gene (5 bases). Germline V gives CDR1 SGHTA, CDR2 FQGNSA. The ends were cut back, 0 bases at V and 2 bases at J, with 10 bases in the middle. The CDR3 extends over 16 amino acids. The CDR3 sequence is CASSLAGLGNTGELFF. The CDR3 DNA is TGTGCCAGCAGCTTAGCGGGGCTAGGAAACACCGGGGAGCTGTTTTTT.

This clonotype has a handful of counts. This chain uses TRBV19 with TRBJ1-5; 7 bases are shared with TRBD1. The CDR3 has 17 residues. Germline values: CDR1 LNHDA, CDR2 SQIVND (reference sequence). The V and J ends lost 5 bases and 0 bases, in that order; junction bases with no gene match: 10. CDR3 region: CASSLGQRLYSNQPQHF. The CDR3 coding sequence is TGTGCCAGTAGTCTGGGACAGCGACTTTATAGCAATCAGCCCCAGCATTTT. Drawing the rest from reference TRBV19 and TRBJ1-5, the complete variable domain is DGGITQSPKYLFRKEGQNVTLSCEQNLNHDAMYWYRQDPGQGLRLIYYSQIVNDFQKGDIAEGYSVSREKKESFPLTVTSAQKNPTAFYLCASSLGQRLYSNQPQHFGDGTRLSIL.

This clonotype was counted once. The chain combines TRBV5-5 with TRBJ1-3; unclear D gene. CDR1 SGHKS and CDR2 YYEKEE come from the germline V gene (reference sequence). V was trimmed by 3 bases and J by 2 bases, leaving 9 bases between them. This CDR3 has 14 amino acids. The CDR3 here is CASSYRSTGNTIYF. CDR3 nucleotides: TGTGCCAGCAGCTATCGGTCAACTGGAAACACCATATATTTT.

In this sample, this clonotype turned up many times. The chain combines TRBV28 with TRBJ2-7; D uncertain. The CDR3 is 12 amino acids. Trimming left V 6 bases short and J 3 bases short, with 9 bases between. CDR1 and CDR2 from the germline V gene are MDHEN and SYDVKM. The CDR3 loop is CASSLTNYEQYF. As DNA, the CDR3 is TGTGCCAGCAGCCTGACGAACTACGAGCAGTACTTC.

This clonotype was seen more than once but under ten times. The V gene is TRBV6-5, the J gene TRBJ1-2; possible D gene TRBD1, 6 bases. Trimming pared 2 bases from V and 1 base from J, leaving 11 bases between. Germline CDR1 MNHEY, CDR2 SVGAGI. This CDR3 comprises 15 residues. CDR3 amino acids: CASSYLGQHNYGYTF. The CDR3 nucleotides are TGTGCCAGCAGTTACCTCGGACAGCATAACTATGGCTACACCTTC.

This clonotype has a count of ten or more. The chain uses TRBV10-3 and TRBJ1-1; D is unclear. The CDR3 loop spans 14 amino acids. V lost 10 bases to trimming and J lost 4 bases, with 19 bases between them. Germline V gene sequence: CDR1 ENHRY, CDR2 SYGVKD. This CDR3 reads CATQTRGWATEAFF. The CDR3 region has the DNA TGTGCCACCCAGACCCGGGGATGGGCCACTGAAGCTTTCTTT.

This clonotype has more than one count but fewer than ten. The CDR3 bases are TGCAGTGCTAGAACTAGCCGATCCGAAAGCTCCTACGAGCAGTACTTC. This translates into CSARTSRSESSYEQYF. The chain employs TRBV20-1 and TRBJ2-7; maybe TRBD2 (6 bases). Deletions cut 2 bases from V and 0 bases from J, with 17 bases between. This CDR3 has 16 residues. CDR1 and CDR2 from the germline V gene are DFQATT and SNEGSKA (reference sequence).

The V and J genes are TRBV6-5 and TRBJ1-2, with TRBD1 matching over 8 bases. Germline values: CDR1 MNHEY, CDR2 SVGAGI. CDR3 length: 15 residues. V lost 4 bases, J lost 5 bases, and 9 bases stayed unmatched. CDR3 DNA: TGTGCCAGCAGTTCTGCTCCAGGGGGCCGGTATGGCTACACCTTC. Translating it yields CASSSAPGGRYGYTF.

The chain is built from TRBV5-1 and TRBJ2-6; D is undetermined. CDR3 length: 15 residues. Trimming shortened V by 0 bases and J by 2 bases, and 6 bases separated the two germline ends. CDR1 is SGHRS and CDR2 is YFSETQ in the germline V gene. The CDR3 bases are TGCGCCAGCAGCTTGGTAACGGCTGGGGCCAACGTCCTGACTTTC. Its translation is CASSLVTAGANVLTF.

The table lists this clonotype with many counts. V usage is TRBV27 and J usage is TRBJ1-2; the D gene is possibly TRBD1 (6 bases). V lost 2 bases to trimming and J lost 5 bases, with 12 bases between them. Germline V gene lookup returns CDR1 MNHEY and CDR2 SMNVEV (reference sequence). The CDR3 runs 14 residues. The CDR3 bases are TGTGCCAGCAGTTTAAAGGGGACAATTTATGGCTACACCTTC. Its protein product is CASSLKGTIYGYTF.

The CDR3 DNA follows: TGTGCCAGCAGTTCAGGCCGAAGCGGGAGGGAGGGGACCCAGTACTTC. Encoded protein: CASSSGRSGREGTQYF. The chain links TRBV6-2 or TRBV6-3 to TRBJ2-5; TRBD2 aligns across 10 bases. Per the germline V gene, CDR1 is MNHEY and CDR2 is SVGEGT. V lost 4 bases and J lost 7; bases outside the gene matches: 12. The CDR3 loop spans 16 amino acids.

This clonotype has a handful of counts. The chain employs TRBV20-1 and TRBJ2-5; TRBD2 matches 13 bases. CDR3 length equals 16 residues. With V trimmed by 1 base and J by 5 bases, 7 bases remained unmatched. The germline V gene has CDR1 DFQATT and CDR2 SNEGSKA (reference sequence). Here the CDR3 reads CSARGTSGSKRETQYF. The DNA for the CDR3 is TGCAGTGCTAGAGGGACTAGCGGGAGTAAAAGGGAGACCCAGTACTTC.

As concerns this clonotype: A much larger clone lies a single base off, so this may be a read error. This CDR3 fails to terminate in the conserved phenylalanine or tryptophan, so it likely reflects a read error. This chain uses TRBV28 with TRBJ1-5, with D uncertain. The CDR3 runs to 13 residues. V gave up 6 bases and J gave up 5 bases, with 11 bases separating them. The germline V gene has CDR1 MDHEN and CDR2 SYDVKM. Here the CDR3 reads CASRLAFHQPQHL. As DNA, the CDR3 is TGTGCCAGCAGGTTGGCTTTTCATCAGCCCCAGCATCTT.

The chain is built from TRBV20-1 and TRBJ1-2; 9 bases align to TRBD1. J was trimmed by 4 bases and V by 6 bases; bases with no gene match: 12. The CDR3 loop spans 15 amino acids. The germline CDR1 and CDR2 sequences are DFQATT and SNEGSKA (reference sequence). The DNA for the CDR3 is TGCAGTGCAACGCGCCCGGGACAGGGTGGCTATGGCTACACCTTC. This gives the protein CSATRPGQGGYGYTF.

The V gene is TRBV7-6, the J gene TRBJ2-3; D is possibly TRBD1 or TRBD2 (5 bases each). Germline loops: CDR1 SGHVS, CDR2 FNYEAQ. The CDR3 contains 20 residues. With 2 bases removed from V and 2 bases from J, the gap between germline ends came to 26 bases. The CDR3 sequence: CASSLNPRPGRKRITDTQYF. CDR3 nucleotides: TGTGCCAGCAGCTTAAACCCCCGCCCGGGACGGAAAAGAATCACAGATACGCAGTATTTT. Full variable domain (missing parts from reference TRBV7-6 and TRBJ2-3): GAGVSQSPRYKVTKRGQDVALRCDPISGHVSLYWYRQALGQGPEFLTYFNYEAQQDKSGLPNDRFSAERPEGSISTLTIQRTEQRDSAMYRCASSLNPRPGRKRITDTQYFGPGTRLTVL.

This chain uses TRBV7-2 with TRBJ2-7, with 8 bases identical to TRBD2. V gave up 5 bases and J gave up 5 bases; unmatched junction bases: 8. Germline V gene lookup returns CDR1 SGHTA and CDR2 FQGNSA. There are 14 residues in the CDR3. The CDR3 DNA is TGTGCCAGCAGCCAAGCGGGAGCCAGGGACGAGCAGTACTTC. It yields the protein CASSQAGARDEQYF.

The J gene is TRBJ2-7, the V gene TRBV4-1, with TRBD1 matching 8 bases. This CDR3 has 15 amino acids. V lost 0 bases, J lost 5 bases, and 6 bases stayed unmatched. In germline, CDR1 is MGHRA, CDR2 YSYEKL. The CDR3 reads CASSQDGAGGDEQYF. DNA of the CDR3: TGCGCCAGCAGCCAAGATGGGGCAGGGGGCGACGAGCAGTACTTC.